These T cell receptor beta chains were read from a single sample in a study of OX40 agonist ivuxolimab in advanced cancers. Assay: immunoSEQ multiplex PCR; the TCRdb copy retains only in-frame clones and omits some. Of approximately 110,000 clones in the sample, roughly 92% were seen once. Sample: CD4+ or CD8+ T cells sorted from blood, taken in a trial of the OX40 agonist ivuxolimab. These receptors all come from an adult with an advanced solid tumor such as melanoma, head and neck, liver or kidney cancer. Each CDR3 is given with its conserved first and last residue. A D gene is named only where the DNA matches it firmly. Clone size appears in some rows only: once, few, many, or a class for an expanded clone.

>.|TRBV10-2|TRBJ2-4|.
CASSEWDPKNIQYF
TGCGCCAGCAGTGAATGGGACCCCAAAAACATTCAGTACTTC
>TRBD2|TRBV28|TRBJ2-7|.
CASSLVGTSGSYEQYF
TGTGCCAGCAGTTTAGTGGGGACTAGCGGGAGTTACGAGCAGTACTTC
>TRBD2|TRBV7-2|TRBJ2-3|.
CASSLVGGAGLPDTQYF
TGTGCCAGCAGCTTAGTTGGGGGAGCGGGGCTCCCAGATACGCAGTATTTT
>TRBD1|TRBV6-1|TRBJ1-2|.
CASSTQGNYGYTF
TGTGCCAGCAGCACACAGGGGAACTATGGCTACACCTTC
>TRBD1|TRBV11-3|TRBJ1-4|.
CASSSGQGTNEKLFF
TGTGCCAGCAGCTCCGGACAGGGAACTAATGAAAAACTGTTTTTT
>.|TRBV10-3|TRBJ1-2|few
CAISDIYGYTF
TGTGCCATCAGTGACATTTATGGCTACACCTTC
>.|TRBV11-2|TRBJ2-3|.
CASSKQGTRGYF
TGTGCCAGCAGCAAACAGGGGACTCGGGGGTATTTT
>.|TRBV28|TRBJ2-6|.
CASSLEANPGANVLTF
TGTGCCAGCAGTTTAGAGGCTAATCCTGGGGCCAACGTCCTGACTTTC
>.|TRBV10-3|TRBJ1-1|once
CAISESWRTEAFF
TGTGCCATCAGTGAGTCTTGGAGGACTGAAGCTTTCTTT
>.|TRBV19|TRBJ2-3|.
CASNLAESSTDTQYF
TGTGCCAGTAATCTGGCGGAGAGTAGCACAGATACGCAGTATTTT
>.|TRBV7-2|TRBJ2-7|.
CASSLGKASYEQYF
TGTGCCAGCAGCTTAGGCAAGGCCTCCTACGAGCAGTACTTC
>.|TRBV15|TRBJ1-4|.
CATSPRRGSEKLFF
TGTGCCACCAGCCCAAGAAGGGGTTCTGAAAAACTGTTTTTT
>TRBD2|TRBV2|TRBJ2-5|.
CASTPGGTQYF
TGTGCCAGCACTCCGGGAGGGACCCAGTACTTC
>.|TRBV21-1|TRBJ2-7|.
CASSKRGLAGYLGEQYF
TGTGCCAGCAGCAAAAGAGGGCTAGCGGGGTACCTAGGCGAGCAGTACTTC
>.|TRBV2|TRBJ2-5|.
CASDVADQETQYF
TGTGCCAGCGACGTGGCTGATCAAGAGACCCAGTACTTC
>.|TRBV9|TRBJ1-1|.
CASSVGPFGNTEAFF
TGTGCCAGCAGCGTAGGGCCGTTCGGGAACACTGAAGCTTTCTTT
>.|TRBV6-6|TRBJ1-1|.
CATSLQLSSTEAFF
TGTGCCACCTCACTACAGCTCTCCAGCACTGAAGCTTTCTTT
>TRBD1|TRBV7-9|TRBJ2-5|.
CASSITGGAGETQYF
TGTGCCAGCAGCATAACAGGGGGCGCGGGGGAGACCCAGTACTTC
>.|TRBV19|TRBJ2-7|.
CASSATLGSGPYEQYF
TGTGCCAGTAGTGCCACCTTGGGGTCGGGGCCATACGAGCAGTACTTC
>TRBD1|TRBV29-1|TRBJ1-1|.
CSVETGGFAEAFF
TGCAGCGTTGAGACAGGGGGCTTCGCTGAAGCTTTCTTT
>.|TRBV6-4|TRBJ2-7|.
CASRIRGSSYEQYF
TGTGCCAGCAGAATCCGGGGAAGCTCCTACGAGCAGTACTTC
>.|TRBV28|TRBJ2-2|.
CASSLSRGVATGELFF
TGTGCCAGCAGTCTGTCCAGGGGGGTGGCCACCGGGGAGCTGTTTTTT
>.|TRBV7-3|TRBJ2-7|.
CASSPRDSKWGEQYF
TGTGCCAGCAGCCCCCGGGACTCCAAATGGGGCGAGCAGTACTTC
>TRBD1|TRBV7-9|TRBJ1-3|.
CASRRDRGNTIYF
TGTGCCAGCAGGCGGGACAGGGGAAACACCATATATTTT
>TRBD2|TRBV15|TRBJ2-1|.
CATSREAGVPYNEQFF
TGTGCCACCAGCAGAGAAGCGGGAGTCCCCTACAATGAGCAGTTCTTC
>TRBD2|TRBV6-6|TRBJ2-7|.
CASTVLAGGGEQYF
TGTGCCAGCACCGTACTAGCGGGAGGAGGGGAGCAGTACTTC
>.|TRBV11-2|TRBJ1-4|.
CASSRGESNEKLFF
TGTGCCAGCAGCAGAGGAGAATCTAATGAAAAACTGTTTTTT
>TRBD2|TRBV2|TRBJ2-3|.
CASRRLAGDTDTQYF
TGTGCCAGCAGACGACTAGCGGGGGACACAGATACGCAGTATTTT
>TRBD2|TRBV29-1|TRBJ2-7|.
CSVLPSGPYEQYF
TGCAGCGTACTCCCTAGCGGTCCCTACGAGCAGTACTTC
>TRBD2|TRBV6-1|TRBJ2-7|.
CASSDSGGVAYEQYF
TGTGCCAGCAGTGATTCGGGAGGAGTAGCCTACGAGCAGTACTTC
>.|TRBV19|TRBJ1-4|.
CASSDSRVGESEKLFF
TGTGCCAGTAGTGATTCCAGGGTGGGCGAGAGTGAAAAACTGTTTTTT
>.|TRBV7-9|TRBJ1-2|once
CATGPGAIPNYGYTF
TGTGCCACTGGACCGGGAGCTATTCCTAACTATGGCTACACCTTC
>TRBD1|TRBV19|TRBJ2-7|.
CASSIDRDRGLIYEQYF
TGTGCCAGTAGTATAGACCGGGACAGGGGCCTAATATACGAGCAGTACTTC
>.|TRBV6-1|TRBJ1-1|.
CASSEDLSSGLTEAFF
TGTGCCAGCAGTGAAGACCTCTCTTCAGGCCTCACTGAAGCTTTCTTT
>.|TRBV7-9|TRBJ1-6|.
CASSIGQNSLYNSPLHF
TGTGCCAGCAGCATCGGACAGAACTCGCTCTATAATTCACCCCTCCACTTT
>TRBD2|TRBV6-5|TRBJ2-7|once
CASTKGSGGPYEQYF
TGTGCCAGCACCAAAGGGAGCGGGGGCCCCTACGAGCAGTACTTC
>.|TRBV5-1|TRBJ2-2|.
CASSTGITGAGELFF
TGCGCCAGCAGCACAGGGATCACAGGCGCCGGGGAGCTGTTTTTT
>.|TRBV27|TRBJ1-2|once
CASSYSFGQGYGYTF
TGTGCCAGCAGCTACAGTTTCGGGCAAGGCTATGGCTACACCTTC
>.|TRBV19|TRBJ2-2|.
CASSTDMVFTGELFF
TGTGCCAGTAGTACTGACATGGTATTCACCGGGGAGCTGTTTTTT
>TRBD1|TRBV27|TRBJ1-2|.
CASSLRGTGGGYTF
TGTGCCAGCAGTTTAAGAGGGACAGGGGGCGGCTACACCTTC
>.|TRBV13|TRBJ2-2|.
CASRTGDGTGELFF
TGTGCCAGCCGTACCGGTGACGGCACCGGGGAGCTGTTTTTT
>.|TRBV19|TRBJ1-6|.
CASRYNNSPLHF
TGTGCCAGTAGATATAACAACTCACCCCTCCACTTT
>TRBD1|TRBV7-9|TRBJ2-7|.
CASSPLEGASFYEQYF
TGTGCCAGCAGCCCCCTAGAGGGGGCTTCGTTCTACGAGCAGTACTTC
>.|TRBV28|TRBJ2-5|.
CASSSGQETQYF
TGTGCCAGCAGTAGCGGCCAAGAGACCCAGTACTTC
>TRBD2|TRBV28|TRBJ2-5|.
CASTGGTLIKETQYF
TGTGCCAGCACCGGGGGGACCCTGATAAAAGAGACCCAGTACTTC